This T cell receptor (beta chain) came from a study of shared clonotypes between healthy human individuals. Method: immunoSEQ multiplex PCR; TCRdb's copy keeps in-frame clones and lacks some. The data contain 2.3 million or so clones, more than 80% of them singletons. The CDR3 runs 14 residues. V was shortened by 4 bases and J by 0 bases, with 10 bases between the two germline ends. Germline V gene data show CDR1 as MRHNA and CDR2 as SNTAGT. The J gene is TRBJ2-7, the V gene TRBV6-4; no firm D call. The receptor was derived from a man between 18 and 35 years old in good health. Some clones in this sample may be carry-over from other donors' samples. The sample taken for sequencing was naive CD4+ T cells from PBMCs. Stated subset: CD45RA+ positively selected. For the CDR3, the DNA is TGTGCCAGCAGTGGAACGCCCCGCTCCTACGAGCAGTACTTC. This gives the protein CASSGTPRSYEQYF.